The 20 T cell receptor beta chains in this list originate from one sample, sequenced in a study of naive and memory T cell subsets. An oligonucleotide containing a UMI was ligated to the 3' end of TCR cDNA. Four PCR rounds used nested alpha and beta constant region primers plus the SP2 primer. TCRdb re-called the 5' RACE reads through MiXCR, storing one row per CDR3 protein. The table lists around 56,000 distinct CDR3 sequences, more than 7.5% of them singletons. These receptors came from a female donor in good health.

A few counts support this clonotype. CDR3 sequence reads: CASKGLSDTQYF. The CDR3 DNA is TGTGCCAGCAAGGGTCTCTCAGATACGCAGTATTTT. V usage is TRBV12-3 or TRBV12-4 and J usage is TRBJ2-3; D unclear. This CDR3 comprises 12 residues. The germline V and J ends were trimmed by 7 bases and 4 bases, with 9 bases remaining between them.

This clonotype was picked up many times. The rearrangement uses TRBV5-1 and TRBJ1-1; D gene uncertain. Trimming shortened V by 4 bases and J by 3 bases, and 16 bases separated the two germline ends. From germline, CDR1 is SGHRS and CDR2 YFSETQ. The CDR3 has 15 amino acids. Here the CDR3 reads CASSTGGRRDTEAFF. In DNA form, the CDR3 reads TGCGCCAGCAGCACCGGCGGACGGCGAGACACTGAAGCTTTCTTT.

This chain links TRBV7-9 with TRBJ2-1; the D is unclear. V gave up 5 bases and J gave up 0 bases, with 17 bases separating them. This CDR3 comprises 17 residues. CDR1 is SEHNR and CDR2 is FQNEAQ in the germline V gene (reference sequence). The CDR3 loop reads CASSHRPRQVSYNEQFF. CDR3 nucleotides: TGTGCCAGCAGCCATCGACCTAGACAAGTCTCCTACAATGAGCAGTTCTTC.

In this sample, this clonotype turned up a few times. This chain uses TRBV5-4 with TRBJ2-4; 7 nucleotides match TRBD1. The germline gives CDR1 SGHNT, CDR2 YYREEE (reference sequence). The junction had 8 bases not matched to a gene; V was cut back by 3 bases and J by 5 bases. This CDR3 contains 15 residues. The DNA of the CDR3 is TGTGCCAGCAGCTCCCGGCAGGGGGTCGAAAACATTCAGTACTTC. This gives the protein CASSSRQGVENIQYF.

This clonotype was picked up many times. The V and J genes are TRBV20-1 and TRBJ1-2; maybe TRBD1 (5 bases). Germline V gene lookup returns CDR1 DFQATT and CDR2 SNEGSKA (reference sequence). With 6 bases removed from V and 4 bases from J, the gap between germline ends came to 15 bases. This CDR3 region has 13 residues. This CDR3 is CSAAMRGTYGYTF. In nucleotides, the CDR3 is TGCAGTGCCGCTATGAGGGGCACCTATGGCTACACCTTC.

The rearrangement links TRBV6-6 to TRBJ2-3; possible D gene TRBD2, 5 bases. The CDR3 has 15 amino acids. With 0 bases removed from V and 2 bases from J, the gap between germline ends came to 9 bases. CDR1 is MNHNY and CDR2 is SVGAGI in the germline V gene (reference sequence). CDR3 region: CASSYSFGVTDTQYF. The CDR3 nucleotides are TGTGCCAGCAGTTACTCGTTCGGGGTCACAGATACGCAGTATTTT.

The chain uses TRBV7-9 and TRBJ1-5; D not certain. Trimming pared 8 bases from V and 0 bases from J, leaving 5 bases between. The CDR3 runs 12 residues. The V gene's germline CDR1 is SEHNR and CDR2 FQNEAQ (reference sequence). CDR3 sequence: CASQDSNQPQHF. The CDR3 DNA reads TGTGCCAGCCAGGATAGCAATCAGCCCCAGCATTTT.

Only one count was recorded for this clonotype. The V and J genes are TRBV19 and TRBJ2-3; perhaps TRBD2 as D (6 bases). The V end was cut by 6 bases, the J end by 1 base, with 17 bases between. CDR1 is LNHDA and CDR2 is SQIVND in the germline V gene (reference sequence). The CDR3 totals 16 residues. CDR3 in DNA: TGTGCCAGTAGAGGTTGGGGGTCTAGCGGCACAGATACGCAGTATTTT. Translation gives CASRGWGSSGTDTQYF.

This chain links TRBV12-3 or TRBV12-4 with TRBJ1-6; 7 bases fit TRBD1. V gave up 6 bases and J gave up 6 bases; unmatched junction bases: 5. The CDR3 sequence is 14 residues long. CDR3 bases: TGTGCCAGCAGCAGGGGGTTAGGTAATTCACCCCTCCACTTT. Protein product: CASSRGLGNSPLHF.

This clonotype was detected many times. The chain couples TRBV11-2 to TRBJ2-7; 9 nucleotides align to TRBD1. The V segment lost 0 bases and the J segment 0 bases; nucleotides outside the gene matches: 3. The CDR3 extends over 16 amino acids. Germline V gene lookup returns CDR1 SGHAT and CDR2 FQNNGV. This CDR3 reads CASSLDRGQGSYEQYF. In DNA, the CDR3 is TGTGCCAGCAGCTTAGATCGGGGACAGGGCTCCTACGAGCAGTACTTC.

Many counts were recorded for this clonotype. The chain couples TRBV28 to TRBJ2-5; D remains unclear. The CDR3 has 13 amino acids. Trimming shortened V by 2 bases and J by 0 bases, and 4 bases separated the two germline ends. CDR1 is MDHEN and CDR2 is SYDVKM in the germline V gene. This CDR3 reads CASSLPNQETQYF. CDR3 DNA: TGTGCCAGCAGTTTACCGAACCAAGAGACCCAGTACTTC.

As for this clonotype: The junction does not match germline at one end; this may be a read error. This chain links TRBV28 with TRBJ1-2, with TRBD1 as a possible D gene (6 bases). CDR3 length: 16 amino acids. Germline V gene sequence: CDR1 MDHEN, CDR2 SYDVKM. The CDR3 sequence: CASSSPGGEGYYGDTF. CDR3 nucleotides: TGTGCCAGCAGTTCCCCGGGGGGCGAGGGTTACTATGGCGACACCTTC.

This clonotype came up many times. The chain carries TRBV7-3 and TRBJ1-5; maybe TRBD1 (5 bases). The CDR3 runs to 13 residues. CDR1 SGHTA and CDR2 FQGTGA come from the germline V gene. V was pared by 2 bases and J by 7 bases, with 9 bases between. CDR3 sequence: CASSLFTGQPQHF. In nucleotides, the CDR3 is TGTGCCAGCAGCTTATTTACAGGCCAGCCCCAGCATTTT.

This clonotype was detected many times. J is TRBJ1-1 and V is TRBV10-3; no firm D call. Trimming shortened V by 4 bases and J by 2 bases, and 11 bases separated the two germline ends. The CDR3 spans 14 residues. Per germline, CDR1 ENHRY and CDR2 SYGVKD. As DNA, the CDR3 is TGTGCCATCAGTGGCCGCAGTGCCAACACTGAAGCTTTCTTT. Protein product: CAISGRSANTEAFF.

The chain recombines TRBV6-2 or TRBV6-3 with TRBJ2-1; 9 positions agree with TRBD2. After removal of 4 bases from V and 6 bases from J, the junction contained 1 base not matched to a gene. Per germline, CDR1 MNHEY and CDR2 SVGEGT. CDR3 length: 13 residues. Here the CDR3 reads CASSFSGGNEQFF. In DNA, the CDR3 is TGTGCCAGCAGTTTTAGCGGGGGCAATGAGCAGTTCTTC.

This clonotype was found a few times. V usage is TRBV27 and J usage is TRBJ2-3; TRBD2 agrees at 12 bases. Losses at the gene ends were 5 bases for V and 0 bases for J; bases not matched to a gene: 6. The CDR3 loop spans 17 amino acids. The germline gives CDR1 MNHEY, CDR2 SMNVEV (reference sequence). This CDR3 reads CASSLTGTSGSTDTQYF. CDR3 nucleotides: TGTGCCAGCAGTCTGACCGGGACTAGCGGGAGCACAGATACGCAGTATTTT.

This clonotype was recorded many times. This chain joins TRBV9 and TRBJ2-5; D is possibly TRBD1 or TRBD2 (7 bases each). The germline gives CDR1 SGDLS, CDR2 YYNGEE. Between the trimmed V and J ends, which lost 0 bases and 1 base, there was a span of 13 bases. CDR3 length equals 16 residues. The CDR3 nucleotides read TGTGCCAGCAGCGTAGGCCCAGGGGGGGGCCAAGAGACCCAGTACTTC. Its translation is CASSVGPGGGQETQYF. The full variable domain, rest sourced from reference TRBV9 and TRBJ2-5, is DSGVTQTPKHLITATGQRVTLRCSPRSGDLSVYWYQQSLDQGLQFLIQYYNGEERAKGNILERFSAQQFPDLHSELNLSSLELGDSALYFCASSVGPGGGQETQYFGPGTRLLVL.

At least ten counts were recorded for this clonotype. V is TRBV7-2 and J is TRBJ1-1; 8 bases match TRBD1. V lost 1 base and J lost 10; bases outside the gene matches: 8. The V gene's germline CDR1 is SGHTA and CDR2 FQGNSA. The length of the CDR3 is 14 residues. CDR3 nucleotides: TGTGCCAGCAGCTTAGAAAGGACAGGGAGGGGAGCTTTCTTT. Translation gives CASSLERTGRGAFF.

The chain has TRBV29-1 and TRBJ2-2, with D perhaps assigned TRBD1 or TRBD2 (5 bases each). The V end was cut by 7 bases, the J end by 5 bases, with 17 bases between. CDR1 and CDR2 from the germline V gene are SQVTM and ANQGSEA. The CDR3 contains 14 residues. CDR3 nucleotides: TGCAGCGCATCCCGGGCAGAGGGGACCGGGGAGCTGTTTTTT. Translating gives CSASRAEGTGELFF.

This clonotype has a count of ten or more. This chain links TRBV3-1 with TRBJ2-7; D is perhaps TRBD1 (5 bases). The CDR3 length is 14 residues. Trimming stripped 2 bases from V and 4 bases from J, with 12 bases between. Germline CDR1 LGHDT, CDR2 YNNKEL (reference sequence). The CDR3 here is CASSQMQGPYEQYF. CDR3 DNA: TGTGCCAGCAGCCAAATGCAGGGTCCTTACGAGCAGTACTTC.